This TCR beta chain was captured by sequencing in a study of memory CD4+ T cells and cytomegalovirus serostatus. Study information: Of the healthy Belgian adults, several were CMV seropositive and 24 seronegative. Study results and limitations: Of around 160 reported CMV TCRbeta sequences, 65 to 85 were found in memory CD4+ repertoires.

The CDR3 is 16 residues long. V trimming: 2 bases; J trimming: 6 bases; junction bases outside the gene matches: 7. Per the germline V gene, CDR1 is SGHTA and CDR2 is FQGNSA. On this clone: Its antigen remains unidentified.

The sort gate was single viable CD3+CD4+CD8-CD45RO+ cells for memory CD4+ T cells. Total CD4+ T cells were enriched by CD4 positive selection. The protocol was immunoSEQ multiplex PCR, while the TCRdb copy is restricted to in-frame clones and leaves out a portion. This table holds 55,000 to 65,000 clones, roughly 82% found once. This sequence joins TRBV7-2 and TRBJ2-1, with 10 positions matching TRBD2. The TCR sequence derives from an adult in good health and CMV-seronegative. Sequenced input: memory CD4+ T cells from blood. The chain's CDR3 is CASSLLSASGGNEQFF. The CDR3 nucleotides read TGTGCCAGCAGCTTATTATCGGCTAGCGGGGGCAATGAGCAGTTCTTC.